The 5 T cell receptor beta chains below were found in one sample sequenced in a study of T cell changes during pregnancy in multiple sclerosis. This table comes from immunoSEQ multiplex PCR, and its TCRdb copy is limited to in-frame clones, with some not included. The top ten clones hold 0.21% of a sample with more than 65,000 clones, about 92% of them seen once. Sequenced here: CD4+ T cells from peripheral blood mononuclear cells, sampled before pregnancy. These receptors were obtained from a female donor with multiple sclerosis, enrolled in a pregnancy study.

V usage is TRBV28 and J usage is TRBJ2-1; 11 nucleotides match TRBD1. J gave up 8 bases and V 7 bases, and 7 bases lay outside the gene matches. This CDR3 is built from 14 residues. Germline CDR1 and CDR2: MDHEN and SYDVKM. The CDR3 reads CASTGDRGGDEQFF. For the CDR3, the DNA is TGTGCCAGCACGGGGGACAGGGGGGGCGATGAGCAGTTCTTC. Supplemented by reference TRBV28 and TRBJ2-1, the full variable domain reads DVKVTQSSRYLVKRTGEKVFLECVQDMDHENMFWYRQDPGLGLRLIYFSYDVKMKEKGDIPEGYSVSREKKERFSLILESASTNQTSMYLCASTGDRGGDEQFFGPGTRLTVL.

CDR3 in amino acids: CASSPPRGNTEAFF. In nucleotides, the CDR3 is TGTGCCAGTAGTCCGCCCAGGGGGAACACTGAAGCTTTCTTT. The gene calls are TRBV19 and TRBJ1-1, with D tentatively TRBD1 (6 bases). CDR1 LNHDA and CDR2 SQIVND come from the germline V gene (reference sequence). With 5 bases removed from V and 1 base from J, the gap between germline ends came to 11 bases. The CDR3 is 14 residues long.

Regarding this clone: Relative to the germline gene, one junction end is altered; a read error may explain this. This chain uses TRBV4-1 with TRBJ1-2; 8 bases match TRBD1. The CDR3 contains 15 residues. CDR1 and CDR2 (germline): MGHRA, YSYEKL. CDR3 residues: CAGSQEVQGAYGYTF. CDR3 bases: TGCGCCGGCAGCCAAGAAGTGCAGGGGGCCTATGGCTACACCTTC.

This rearrangement joins TRBV5-1 to TRBJ2-2, with 7 bases identical to TRBD2. The V gene's germline CDR1 is SGHRS and CDR2 YFSETQ. CDR3 size: 17 residues. Trimming removed 0 bases from V and 4 bases from J; junction bases left unmatched: 9. The CDR3 DNA sequence: TGCGCCAGCAGCTTGGAGGCGGGAGCGCCAGGCACCGGGGAGCTGTTTTTT. Its protein product is CASSLEAGAPGTGELFF.

The chain is built from TRBV7-3 and TRBJ2-6; TRBD2 is a possible D gene (5 bases). The CDR3 has 15 amino acids. The ends were cut back, 5 bases at V and 4 bases at J, with 12 bases in the middle. Per the germline V gene, CDR1 is SGHTA and CDR2 is FQGTGA. DNA for the CDR3: TGTGCCAGCAGCCCTAGAGGGATCGGGGCCAACGTCCTGACTTTC. Its protein product is CASSPRGIGANVLTF.